The 11 T cell receptor beta chains in this list originate from one sample, sequenced in a study of blood T cell repertoires in COVID-19. Profiling relied on immunoSEQ multiplex PCR, and the TCRdb table lists in-frame clones only, not all of them. The data hold over 45,000 clones, with 87% observed a single time. The sample consisted of peripheral blood. These receptors came from a man aged 50 or older with active COVID-19.

The V gene is TRBV12-3 or TRBV12-4, the J gene TRBJ1-5; D unresolved. The CDR3 totals 13 residues. V gave up 6 bases and J gave up 0 bases, with 6 bases separating them. CDR3 DNA: TGTGCCAGCAGGTCGAGTAGCAATCAGCCCCAGCATTTT. Translation: CASRSSSNQPQHF.

The V call is TRBV2, the J call TRBJ2-1; 9 nucleotides align to TRBD1. Germline V CDR1 and CDR2: SNHLY, FYNNEI. The CDR3 is made up of 14 amino acids. Trimming cost V 6 bases and J 3 bases; bases outside gene matches: 3. The CDR3 coding sequence is TGTGCCAGCAGGGGGACAGGGTTCTACAATGAGCAGTTCTTC. Translation: CASRGTGFYNEQFF.

J is TRBJ1-1 and V is TRBV5-1; possibly TRBD1 for D (5 bases). There are 16 residues in the CDR3. Germline V CDR1 and CDR2: SGHRS, YFSETQ. Trimming shortened V by 4 bases and J by 0 bases, and 16 bases separated the two germline ends. Here the CDR3 reads CASSRQSRAMNTEAFF. The CDR3 DNA reads as TGCGCCAGCAGCCGTCAATCCAGGGCGATGAACACTGAAGCTTTCTTT.

This clone was counted once. This sequence joins TRBV19 and TRBJ2-7; 8 bases are a match to TRBD1. V dropped 5 bases and J dropped 3; count of bases not matched to a gene: 15. This CDR3 is 17 amino acids long. Germline V lookup: CDR1 LNHDA, CDR2 SQIVND (reference sequence). CDR3 DNA sequence: TGTGCCAGTAGTTCGCAACTGTGGACAGGGATCGGCTACGAGCAGTACTTC. Translating gives CASSSQLWTGIGYEQYF.

The chain carries TRBV15 and TRBJ2-7, with D perhaps matching TRBD1 (6 bases). Germline lookup yields CDR1 LNHNV and CDR2 YYDKDF (reference sequence). The CDR3 contains 15 residues. V lost 1 base, J lost 4 bases, and 14 bases lay in between. This CDR3 is CATSRVGGQKYEQYF. The CDR3 coding sequence is TGTGCCACCAGCAGAGTGGGTGGACAGAAGTACGAGCAGTACTTC.

CDR3 bases: TGTGCCAGCAGCTTAGGGCTAGTCAGGGCCGGTGAGACCCAGTACTTC. This gives the protein CASSLGLVRAGETQYF. The chain links TRBV7-2 to TRBJ2-5; D possibly corresponds to TRBD1 (5 bases). The CDR3 runs 16 residues. Germline CDR1 is SGHTA and CDR2 is FQGNSA. V dropped 1 base and J dropped 5 bases, with 17 bases sitting between them.

CDR3 protein: CASSPTLTGRPYEQYF. The CDR3, as DNA: TGTGCCAGCAGCCCAACCTTGACAGGCCGGCCCTACGAGCAGTACTTC. The J gene is TRBJ2-7, the V gene TRBV7-9; tentative D call: TRBD1 (6 bases). Germline CDR1 reads SEHNR; CDR2 reads FQNEAQ (reference sequence). The CDR3 sequence is 16 residues long. Trimming shortened V by 5 bases and J by 2 bases, and 19 bases separated the two germline ends. Based on the CDR3 plus reference TRBV7-9 and TRBJ2-7, the full variable domain is DTGVSQNPRHKITKRGQNVTFRCDPISEHNRLYWYRQTLGQGPEFLTYFQNEAQLEKSRLLSDRFSAERPKGSFSTLEIQRTEQGDSAMYLCASSPTLTGRPYEQYFGPGTRLTVT.

The chain uses TRBV9 and TRBJ1-6; 7 nucleotides align to TRBD1. The germline CDR1 and CDR2 sequences are SGDLS and YYNGEE. The CDR3 is 14 amino acids. The ends lost 6 bases at V and 7 bases at J; junction bases unmatched: 7. Written as DNA, the CDR3 is TGTGCCAGCACTTCCGGGACAGTGAATTCACCCCTCCACTTT. It yields the protein CASTSGTVNSPLHF.

This clone was seen just once. The chain is built from TRBV6-1 and TRBJ1-1; D uncertain. Between the trimmed V and J ends, which lost 6 bases and 4 bases, there was a span of 12 bases. Germline V gives CDR1 MNHNS, CDR2 SASEGT. The CDR3 is 13 residues long. CDR3 in DNA: TGTGCCAGCAGCGCGACACTGGCCACTGAAGCTTTCTTT. This gives the protein CASSATLATEAFF.

This sequence joins TRBV5-4 and TRBJ2-5; 8 nucleotides agree with TRBD1. With 0 bases clipped from V and 5 bases from J, the junction kept 3 bases outside the gene matches. Per germline, CDR1 SGHNT and CDR2 YYREEE (reference sequence). The CDR3 totals 14 residues. CDR3 amino acids: CASSLGQGMETQYF. As DNA, the CDR3 is TGTGCCAGCAGCTTGGGACAGGGGATGGAGACCCAGTACTTC.

J is TRBJ1-1 and V is TRBV13; 8 bases are shared with TRBD1. The CDR3 runs 12 residues. The J segment lost 6 bases and the V segment lost 7 bases, leaving 4 bases of the junction unmatched. Germline V gene data show CDR1 as PRHDT and CDR2 as FYEKMQ (reference sequence). The CDR3 protein is CASTEDRAEAFF. As DNA, the CDR3 is TGTGCCAGCACCGAGGACAGGGCTGAAGCTTTCTTT.